The rows below give T cell receptor beta chains drawn from one sample of a study of T cell clonotyping in hematopoietic cell transplantation. The data were produced by immunoSEQ multiplex PCR, yet TCRdb's version contains in-frame clones alone and is incomplete. The sample has almost 600 clones, approximately 94% seen once. The sample consisted of PBMCs, taken 180 days after allogeneic stem cell transplant. These receptor sequences come from a male patient aged 45-60 years who had an allogeneic stem cell transplant from a related donor, so the T cells may come from the graft donor. Some clones in this sample may be carry-over from other donors' samples. The CDR3 runs from the conserved cysteine through the conserved F or W. A D gene is named only where the DNA matches it firmly. Clone size is shown for a subset of rows, as once, few, many or a class of expanded clone.

J | D | V | size | CDR3 | DNA
TRBJ2-3 | - | TRBV19 | - | CASSIDQGGADTQYF | TGTGCCAGTAGTATAGATCAGGGTGGAGCAGATACGCAGTATTTT
TRBJ2-7 | - | TRBV28 | - | CASSLQVPGEQYF | TGTGCCAGCAGCCTACAGGTGCCAGGCGAGCAGTACTTC
TRBJ1-1 | TRBD1 | TRBV7-2 | - | CASSSDRANTEAFF | TGTGCCAGCAGTTCCGACAGGGCGAACACTGAAGCTTTCTTT
TRBJ1-1 | - | TRBV7-9 | - | CASSSRVNTEAFF | TGTGCCAGCAGTTCCCGGGTCAACACTGAAGCTTTCTTT
TRBJ2-2 | - | TRBV2 | - | CASSGGPVAGELFF | TGTGCCAGCAGCGGGGGGCCCGTCGCCGGGGAGCTGTTTTTT
TRBJ1-3 | - | TRBV5-1 | - | CASSLAGSASGNTIYF | TGCGCCAGCAGCTTGGCCGGATCAGCCTCTGGAAACACCATATATTTT
TRBJ2-2 | - | TRBV5-1 | once | CASSQSATGELFF | TGCGCCAGCAGCCAAAGCGCGACCGGGGAGCTGTTTTTT
TRBJ2-2 | TRBD2 | TRBV2 | few | CASSEGGGTGELFF | TGTGCCAGCAGTGAAGGGGGGGGGACCGGGGAGCTGTTTTTT
TRBJ1-3 | - | TRBV6-7 | - | CASSYSKRGEGPQLAGNTIYF | TGTGCCAGCAGTTACTCCAAGAGGGGGGAGGGCCCACAATTAGCCGGAAACACCATATATTTT
TRBJ2-5 | - | TRBV28 | - | CASSYMGPETQYF | TGTGCCAGCAGTTACATGGGGCCAGAGACCCAGTACTTC
TRBJ2-1 | - | TRBV19 | - | CASRDLLRGSQRESSYNEQFF | TGTGCCAGTAGGGACCTACTCAGGGGGTCGCAGCGGGAAAGCTCCTACAATGAGCAGTTCTTC
TRBJ2-3 | - | TRBV18 | - | CASSPLGDASTDTQYF | TGTGCCAGCTCACCACTAGGGGACGCTAGCACAGATACGCAGTATTTT
TRBJ1-3 | - | TRBV5-4 | - | CASSAGTSSSGNTIYF | TGTGCCAGCAGCGCCGGGACCTCTAGCTCTGGAAACACCATATATTTT
TRBJ2-7 | - | TRBV5-6 | - | CASSLLGQTYEQYF | TGTGCCAGCAGCTTGCTTGGACAGACCTACGAGCAGTACTTC
TRBJ1-1 | - | TRBV7-9 | - | CASSPTPGNTEAFF | TGTGCCAGCAGCCCCACCCCTGGGAACACTGAAGCTTTCTTT
TRBJ2-7 | TRBD2 | TRBV28 | - | CASKGARLAGEGEQYF | TGTGCCAGCAAGGGGGCTAGACTAGCGGGAGAAGGCGAGCAGTACTTC
TRBJ1-1 | - | TRBV4-3 | - | CASSLALGRESEAFF | TGCGCCAGCAGCCTCGCCCTTGGGAGGGAGAGTGAAGCTTTCTTT
TRBJ2-3 | - | TRBV9 | - | CASSVTPGILGDTQYF | TGTGCCAGCAGCGTCACCCCCGGGATCCTCGGCGATACGCAGTATTTT
TRBJ2-5 | TRBD2 | TRBV10-3 | once | CAISGAGGWETQYF | TGTGCCATCAGTGGTGCGGGGGGTTGGGAGACCCAGTACTTC
TRBJ2-7 | TRBD2 | TRBV27 | - | CASSISGTRYEQYF | TGTGCCAGCAGTATCAGCGGGACGAGATACGAGCAGTACTTC
TRBJ2-5 | TRBD2 | TRBV30 | - | CAWRPRGAYQETQYF | TGTGCCTGGAGACCGCGGGGGGCCTACCAAGAGACCCAGTACTTC
TRBJ1-5 | - | TRBV2 | - | CASTGGGFNQPQHF | TGTGCCAGCACCGGGGGAGGGTTCAATCAGCCCCAGCATTTT